The 30 T cell receptor beta chains given below trace back to one sample, sequenced in a study of regulatory T cells in long-lasting Graves disease. Stated time point: newly diagnosed GD, antithyroid drugs for less than 3 months. From PBMCs, RNA was extracted and then used to make the TCR library. CDR3-region Arm-PCR and iRepertoire HTBI primers produced the TCR beta libraries. TCRdb passed the multiplex PCR reads through MiXCR, listing each CDR3 protein once. The sample has under 800,000 distinct CDR3 sequences, roughly 15% seen once; the top ten hold around 18%. This same sample was also taken into another study, of T cells in Graves' hyperthyroidism and ophthalmopathy.

This material consisted of peripheral blood mononuclear cells (PBMCs), taken at new diagnosis, from a patient treated with antithyroid drugs. The receptors originated from a woman aged 30 to 39 with Graves disease.

In its sample, this clonotype was seen a few times. This chain uses TRBV6-5 with TRBJ2-7; 8 nucleotides line up with TRBD1. Germline-derived CDR1 and CDR2 are MNHEY and SVGAGI. This CDR3 region has 14 residues. V dropped 2 bases and J dropped 7; count of bases not matched to a gene: 7. The CDR3 nucleotides read TGTGCCAGCAGTTACCGAGGACAGGGTGAGGAGCAGTACTTC. This gives the protein CASSYRGQGEEQYF.

Concerning this clonotype: Germline and junction disagree at one end, which may indicate a read error. This sequence joins TRBV7-3 and TRBJ1-1; D is unresolved. Germline values: CDR1 SGHTA, CDR2 FQGTGA. This CDR3 comprises 13 residues. CDR3 sequence (DNA): TGTGCCAGCAGCCCAAACTTGAACACTGAAGCTTCCTTT. Amino acid sequence: CASSPNLNTEASF.

This clonotype appeared many times. This chain connects TRBV2 to TRBJ1-6, with TRBD1 identical over 7 bases. With V trimmed by 7 bases and J by 10 bases, 7 bases remained unmatched. Germline lookup yields CDR1 SNHLY and CDR2 FYNNEI. The CDR3 loop spans 13 amino acids. CDR3 sequence: CASTRPGGSPLHF. CDR3 nucleotide sequence: TGTGCCAGCACGCGACCAGGGGGGTCACCCCTCCACTTT.

This clonotype was seen at least ten times. This sequence joins TRBV5-1 and TRBJ2-2; D gene unclear. V lost 1 base and J 0 bases, leaving 10 bases between the germline ends. This CDR3 region has 16 residues. Per germline, CDR1 SGHRS and CDR2 YFSETQ. CDR3 amino acids: CASSLRQRANTGELFF. DNA for the CDR3: TGCGCCAGCAGCTTGAGGCAGCGAGCGAACACCGGGGAGCTGTTTTTT.

This clonotype was seen many times. This chain uses TRBV20-1 with TRBJ1-2; D call uncertain. CDR1 and CDR2 (germline): DFQATT, SNEGSKA (reference sequence). The CDR3 has 13 amino acids. V lost 6 bases, J lost 0 bases, and 11 bases lay in between. CDR3 residues: CSAALFTNYGYTF. CDR3 in DNA: TGCAGTGCCGCCCTGTTTACTAACTATGGCTACACCTTC.

This clonotype was observed at least ten times. The CDR3, as DNA: TGTGCCAGCAGAGACACTATGGGGCAGCCCCAGCATTTT. Translating gives CASRDTMGQPQHF. This sequence joins TRBV6-1 and TRBJ1-5; D gene uncertain. The V and J ends lost 6 bases and 7 bases respectively, with 13 bases between them. The CDR3 has 13 residues. Germline assignment: CDR1 MNHNS and CDR2 SASEGT.

This clonotype was counted at least ten times. The rearrangement joins TRBV12-3 or TRBV12-4 to TRBJ1-2; TRBD1 matches at 9 bases. The ends lost 2 bases at V and 3 bases at J; junction bases unmatched: 4. This CDR3 region has 15 residues. The CDR3 DNA reads TGTGCCAGCAGTTTAACAGGGGGCGCGTACTATGGCTACACCTTC. Protein product: CASSLTGGAYYGYTF.

This clonotype has only a few counts. In DNA, the CDR3 is TGCGCCAGCAGCTTGGGGGGGGCAGGGGGACAGCCCCAGCATTTT. Its protein product is CASSLGGAGGQPQHF. The chain couples TRBV5-1 to TRBJ1-5; 7 nucleotides align to TRBD1. The CDR3 contains 15 residues. With V trimmed by 0 bases and J by 7 bases, 7 bases remained unmatched. The V gene's germline CDR1 is SGHRS and CDR2 YFSETQ.

A few counts support this clonotype. The rearrangement links TRBV3-1 to TRBJ2-1; 8 positions agree with TRBD2. Germline trimming cut 4 bases from V and 6 bases from J; bases unmatched to any gene: 8. CDR1 LGHDT and CDR2 YNNKEL come from the germline V gene (reference sequence). CDR3 size: 15 residues. The CDR3 region is CASSPLRGGSNEQFF. In DNA form, the CDR3 reads TGTGCCAGCAGCCCTCTACGGGGGGGGTCCAATGAGCAGTTCTTC.

In regard to this clonotype: Germline and junction disagree at one end, which may indicate a read error. The genes are TRBV7-3 and TRBJ2-4; tentatively, D is TRBD2 (6 bases). The CDR3 consists of 15 residues. CDR1 SGHTA and CDR2 FQGTGA come from the germline V gene. CDR3 loop: CASSFQPGAENIQYF. The DNA of the CDR3 is TGTGCCAGCAGCTTTCAGCCGGGAGCCGAAAACATTCAGTACTTC.

The rearrangement joins TRBV6-1 to TRBJ1-2; D not certain. CDR1 and CDR2 from the germline V gene are MNHNS and SASEGT. V dropped 1 base and J dropped 3 bases, with 12 bases sitting between them. The CDR3 is 15 amino acids. CDR3 amino acids: CASSEDVNLDYGYTF. CDR3 nucleotide sequence: TGTGCCAGCAGTGAAGACGTAAATTTGGACTATGGCTACACCTTC.

This clonotype has only a few counts. The chain links TRBV10-1 to TRBJ2-5; tentatively, D is TRBD2 (5 bases). This CDR3 is built from 17 residues. Trimming removed 3 bases at V and 2 bases at J, with 19 bases between. CDR1 is WNHNN, CDR2 SYGVQD, per germline (reference sequence). CDR3 DNA sequence: TGCGCCAGCAGTGACCGCACCGTTGGACGGGGACAAGAGACCCAGTACTTC. It specifies CASSDRTVGRGQETQYF.

This clonotype showed up many times. This sequence joins TRBV12-3 or TRBV12-4 and TRBJ2-3; D remains unclear. The V end was cut by 3 bases, the J end by 8 bases, with 9 bases between. The CDR3 has 12 amino acids. CDR3 sequence reads: CASSFSLGTQYF. The CDR3 DNA reads TGTGCCAGCAGTTTCTCTCTAGGTACGCAGTATTTT.

The V and J genes are TRBV6-9 and TRBJ2-7; possibly TRBD2 for D (5 bases). Germline V gives CDR1 MNHGY, CDR2 SVAAGI. CDR3 size: 15 residues. V was clipped by 3 bases and J by 0 bases, with 12 bases between them. The CDR3 bases are TGTGCCAGCAGTTACCGGGGTGGCTCCTCCTACGAGCAGTACTTC. Protein sequence: CASSYRGGSSYEQYF.

On this clonotype: At one boundary the junction diverges from the germline segment, which might be a read error. V is TRBV19 and J is TRBJ2-1; the match to TRBD2 covers 13 bases. CDR3 length: 17 amino acids. Germline CDR1 reads LNHDA; CDR2 reads SQIVND (reference sequence). The CDR3 here is CASSPRTSGSSYDEQFF. The CDR3 nucleotides are TGTGCCAGTAGTCCACGGACTAGCGGGAGCTCCTACGATGAGCAGTTCTTC. Filled out from reference TRBV19 and TRBJ2-1, the complete variable domain reads DGGITQSPKYLFRKEGQNVTLSCEQNLNHDAMYWYRQDPGQGLRLIYYSQIVNDFQKGDIAEGYSVSREKKESFPLTVTSAQKNPTAFYLCASSPRTSGSSYDEQFFGPGTRLTVL.

This clonotype appeared many times. This chain links TRBV28 with TRBJ2-4; TRBD2 aligns across 13 bases. The CDR3 totals 19 residues. Germline trimming cut 4 bases from V and 0 bases from J; bases unmatched to any gene: 9. Germline V lookup: CDR1 MDHEN, CDR2 SYDVKM. CDR3 in DNA: TGTGCCAGCAGTTCAGGACTAGCGGGAGAGTGGGGAGCCAAAAACATTCAGTACTTC. This translates into CASSSGLAGEWGAKNIQYF.

This clonotype occurred a few times. V and J are TRBV5-6 and TRBJ2-1; D gene unclear. The ends were cut back, 2 bases at V and 9 bases at J, with 9 bases in the middle. Germline V gene data show CDR1 as SGHDT and CDR2 as YYEEEE. The CDR3 has 12 amino acids. CDR3 nucleotides: TGTGCCAGCAGCTTATGGGGTCTTGAGCAGTTCTTC. Translating it yields CASSLWGLEQFF.

The chain combines TRBV28 with TRBJ2-2; TRBD1 matches at 10 bases. There are 17 residues in the CDR3. Per germline, CDR1 MDHEN and CDR2 SYDVKM. V gave up 3 bases and J gave up 0 bases; unmatched junction bases: 4. The CDR3 region is CASSLTGGLPNTGELFF. The CDR3 DNA follows: TGTGCCAGCAGTTTGACAGGGGGCTTACCGAACACCGGGGAGCTGTTTTTT.

V and J are TRBV2 and TRBJ1-4; TRBD1 might be the D (5 bases). V shed 1 base and J shed 4 bases, with 16 bases lying between them. The CDR3 is made up of 17 amino acids. Germline V CDR1 and CDR2: SNHLY, FYNNEI. CDR3 region: CASSEEPTGLLNEKLFF. Here the CDR3 DNA reads TGTGCCAGCAGTGAAGAACCAACAGGTCTGCTTAATGAAAAACTGTTTTTT.

The CDR3 region is CASSVATKGYEQYF. The CDR3 DNA reads TGTGCCAGCAGCGTAGCAACCAAAGGATACGAGCAGTACTTC. The chain links TRBV9 to TRBJ2-7; no reliable D call. The CDR3 has 14 amino acids. V lost 0 bases to trimming and J lost 4 bases, with 11 bases between them. CDR1 is SGDLS, CDR2 YYNGEE, per germline.

This clonotype appeared many times. The gene calls are TRBV7-9 and TRBJ2-7; D remains ambiguous. The V end was cut by 4 bases, the J end by 1 base, with 8 bases between. CDR1 is SEHNR, CDR2 FQNEAQ, per germline (reference sequence). The CDR3 runs 13 residues. The CDR3 region is CASSSEASYEQYF. In nucleotides, the CDR3 is TGTGCCAGCAGCTCCGAGGCTTCCTACGAGCAGTACTTC.

In this sample, this clonotype turned up many times. The chain couples TRBV27 to TRBJ2-1, with D perhaps matching TRBD2 (5 bases). The CDR3 spans 21 residues. Trimming removed 8 bases at V and 5 bases at J, with 37 bases between. Germline lookup yields CDR1 MNHEY and CDR2 SMNVEV (reference sequence). The CDR3 nucleotides read TGTGCCAGCGGCCCTGGATTTGGACTCCGGGGTTTCGAAATCGGGAACAATGAGCAGTTCTTC. Translating gives CASGPGFGLRGFEIGNNEQFF.

This rearrangement joins TRBV28 to TRBJ2-7, with D unresolved. The germline V gene encodes CDR1 MDHEN and CDR2 SYDVKM. The V and J ends lost 7 bases and 4 bases respectively, with 11 bases between them. CDR3 length: 12 amino acids. Written as DNA, the CDR3 is TGTGCCAGCACCACACTCCCATACGAGCAGTACTTC. It is translated as CASTTLPYEQYF.

This clonotype was recorded a few times. The chain couples TRBV12-3 or TRBV12-4 to TRBJ2-1, with TRBD2 matching 7 bases. Trimming took 7 bases from V and 0 from J; bases not matched to a gene: 6. The CDR3 extends over 15 amino acids. CDR3 region: CASTQQRGSYNEQFF. The CDR3 region has the DNA TGTGCCAGCACTCAGCAGCGGGGCTCCTACAATGAGCAGTTCTTC.

The chain employs TRBV5-1 and TRBJ2-3; 9 nucleotides match TRBD1. In germline, CDR1 is SGHRS, CDR2 YFSETQ. V lost 4 bases and J lost 2; bases outside the gene matches: 8. The CDR3 extends over 16 amino acids. CDR3 amino acids: CASSGAGQGYTDTQYF. CDR3 nucleotides: TGCGCCAGCAGCGGAGCCGGACAGGGGTACACAGATACGCAGTATTTT.

V and J are TRBV4-1 and TRBJ2-1; D is undetermined. V was clipped by 5 bases and J by 9 bases, with 17 bases between them. The length of the CDR3 is 14 residues. The V gene's germline CDR1 is MGHRA and CDR2 YSYEKL. The CDR3 sequence: CASSISRASVEQFF. As DNA, the CDR3 is TGCGCCAGCAGCATCTCTAGGGCCTCTGTTGAGCAGTTCTTC.

In this sample, this clonotype turned up many times. The chain is built from TRBV28 and TRBJ1-3; the D is unclear. V lost 3 bases and J lost 4, with 7 bases in between. There are 13 residues in the CDR3. Germline CDR1 MDHEN, CDR2 SYDVKM. CDR3 in amino acids: CASSLNQGNTIYF. CDR3 bases: TGTGCCAGCAGTTTGAATCAGGGAAACACCATATATTTT.

In this sample, this clonotype turned up many times. The chain links TRBV7-9 to TRBJ2-5; 8 bases are shared with TRBD1. The germline CDR1 and CDR2 sequences are SEHNR and FQNEAQ (reference sequence). V was clipped by 5 bases and J by 2 bases; unmatched bases: 10. This CDR3 has 16 residues. CDR3 in DNA: TGTGCCAGCAGCGCCCTGGGGGACAGGCGTCAAGAGACCCAGTACTTC. It translates to CASSALGDRRQETQYF.

This chain connects TRBV28 to TRBJ2-7; no clear D. The CDR3 runs to 15 residues. The germline V gene encodes CDR1 MDHEN and CDR2 SYDVKM. Trimming removed 5 bases from V and 0 bases from J, with 14 bases in between. This chain's CDR3 is CASSRPGSSSYEQYF. CDR3 DNA: TGTGCCAGCAGTAGGCCCGGGTCCAGCTCCTACGAGCAGTACTTC.

Remarks on this clonotype: This may arise from a read error, as a much more abundant clone is one base away. This chain uses TRBV28 with TRBJ2-7; D not certain. Between the trimmed V and J ends, which lost 7 bases and 7 bases, there was a span of 14 bases. Germline CDR1 and CDR2: MDHEN and SYDVKM. The CDR3 runs 12 residues. CDR3 amino acids: CASISAYNEQYF. CDR3 nucleotides: TGTGCCAGCATATCGGCTTACAATGAGCAGTACTTC. Supplemented by reference TRBV28 and TRBJ2-7, the full variable domain reads DVKVTQSSRYLVKRTGEKVFLECVQDMDHENMFWYRQDPGLGLRLIYFSYDVKMKEKGDIPEGYSVSREKKERFSLILESASTNQTSMYLCASISAYNEQYFGPGTRLTVT.